This TCR beta chain was obtained from a study of cytomegalovirus exposure and HLA in healthy donors. This clone was seen more than once but under ten times. Its specificity is not known. With 60 Vbeta and 13 Jbeta primers, the PCR was carried out. Assay used: immunoSEQ multiplex PCR; TCRdb lists only in-frame clones, some missing. The table has around 150,000 clones, about 80% seen once. Study outcomes and limitations: V segments that were indistinguishable, TRBV6-2 and TRBV6-3 among them, were omitted from analysis. For most TCR beta V segments, an earlier analysis put the productive rate at about 90% or about 30% of the time.

Trimming left V 7 bases short and J 0 bases short, with 10 bases between. This CDR3 is built from 14 residues. The germline gives CDR1 MNHNS, CDR2 SASEGT. V and J are TRBV6-1 and TRBJ1-3; the D is unclear. The clonotype was recovered from a woman between 25 and 40 years old in good health and CMV-seronegative. Source material: PBMCs. The CDR3 DNA reads TGTGCCAGCATTGATCGGAGCTCTGGAAACACCATATATTTT. Translation gives CASIDRSSGNTIYF.